The 3 T cell receptor beta chains given below trace back to one sample, sequenced in a study of CD8 T cells in ankylosing spondylitis. These receptors' targets are unknown. Each CDR3 protein gets one entry after TCRdb re-called the 5' RACE reads with MiXCR. The profile covers roughly 370,000 distinct CDR3 sequences, with approximately 20% appearing a single time and about 16% taken by the ten largest. Findings and caveats of the study: Ankylosing spondylitis blood appeared to carry a characteristic TCR beta motif of roughly eight highly homologous variants.

Material for sequencing was blood, either unsorted or a sorted T cell fraction (not recorded which). These receptors were taken from a male donor with ankylosing spondylitis.

The chain combines TRBV20-1 with TRBJ2-1; 13 bases match TRBD2. The CDR3 spans 19 residues. Germline trimming cut 5 bases from V and 0 bases from J; bases unmatched to any gene: 13. The V gene's germline CDR1 is DFQATT and CDR2 SNEGSKA (reference sequence). CDR3 bases: TGCAGTGCTTTTCCCCGGACTAGCGGGGGACTCTACTCCTACAATGAGCAGTTCTTC. This translates into CSAFPRTSGGLYSYNEQFF.

This clonotype has just a few counts. The chain uses TRBV19 and TRBJ1-2; D is uncertain. V was clipped by 6 bases and J by 4 bases, with 9 bases between them. Germline-derived CDR1 and CDR2 are LNHDA and SQIVND (reference sequence). This CDR3 is 12 amino acids long. The CDR3 loop is CASRRLFYGYTF. Written as DNA, the CDR3 is TGTGCCAGTAGAAGGCTTTTCTATGGCTACACCTTC.

This chain connects TRBV9 to TRBJ2-1; TRBD2 aligns across 11 bases. The junction had 9 bases not matched to a gene; V was cut back by 3 bases and J by 4 bases. The CDR3 has 17 amino acids. Germline CDR1 reads SGDLS; CDR2 reads YYNGEE. This chain's CDR3 is CASSDRRTSGLYNEQFF. CDR3 in DNA: TGTGCCAGCAGCGATCGCCGGACTAGCGGGCTTTACAATGAGCAGTTCTTC.